This T cell receptor beta chain was sequenced in a study of shared clonotypes between healthy human individuals. From germline, CDR1 is SQVTM and CDR2 ANQGSEA. With V trimmed by 5 bases and J by 7 bases, 9 bases remained unmatched. The CDR3 is 14 residues long. A remark on this clone: Antigen specificity is unknown.

General study results and limits: Roughly 4.6% of naive CD4 clonotypes were common to several donors.

TCRdb keeps only in-frame clones here, not all; method: immunoSEQ multiplex PCR. The sample records 2 million to 2.5 million clones, more than 85% being singletons. Sequenced: naive CD4+ T cells from PBMCs. Subset here: CD45RA+ positively selected. This clonotype was sampled from a young man in good health. Some clones in this sample may be carry-over from other donors' samples. The chain carries TRBV29-1 and TRBJ2-7, with 12 bases matching TRBD2. In DNA form, the CDR3 reads TGCAGCGTTACTGGACTAGCGGGAAGCTTGGAGCAGTACTTC. Its translation: CSVTGLAGSLEQYF.